Detailed here is one T cell receptor beta chain. The antigen is not known. PCR used 60 Vbeta primers and 13 Jbeta primers. Profiled with immunoSEQ multiplex PCR; TCRdb holds only in-frame clones, not every one. The sample has about 200,000 clones, approximately 82% seen once; the top ten hold around 4%. These data come from a study of cytomegalovirus exposure and HLA in healthy donors. Study outcomes and limitations: An analysis that came later showed most CMV-associated TCR beta chains appearing HLA-restricted. No immune exposure information besides CMV serostatus was available.

This CDR3 has 13 amino acids. V lost 4 bases to trimming and J lost 1 base; unmatched junction nucleotides: 0. Per germline, CDR1 ENHRY and CDR2 SYGVKD. Sample: PBMCs. This chain uses TRBV10-3 with TRBJ1-1; TRBD1 matches at 7 bases. The receptor comes from a male donor in good health and CMV-seronegative. The CDR3 bases are TGTGCCATCAGTGGGACAGGGAACACTGAAGCTTTCTTT. Amino acid sequence: CAISGTGNTEAFF.